This TCR beta chain originates from a study of CXCR3-negative and CXCR3-positive naive CD8 T cells. Study-level points and caveats: CD5 surface expression was similar among naive subsets, and TCR strength was estimated by inference from TRB CDR3 properties. CXCR3-expressing naive cells carried TRB CDR3s more hydrophobic than those of CXCR3-negative naive cells. Cryopreservation partially lowered CXCR3 expression, so most assays used fresh PBMCs. Relative to memory CD8+ cells, whose diversity was much lower, both naive subsets had comparably high diversity.

The authors made the TRB cDNA libraries by 5' RACE using UMI labels. TCRdb processed the 5' RACE reads again and assigns one entry to each CDR3 protein, with no DNA. The sample table sets out around 80,000 distinct CDR3 sequences. The CDR3 has 15 residues. CDR1 SGHVS and CDR2 FQNEAQ come from the germline V gene. Cells classed as naive CD8+ T cells were CD45RO-CCR7+CD27+CD95-. Comment on this clonotype: Its antigen is undetermined.

The chain joins TRBV7-8 to TRBJ1-1; the D gene TCRdb calls, TRBD1, cannot be checked with no DNA. Sequencing used naive CXCR3+ CD8+ T cells from blood. Subset noted: CD45RO-CCR7+CD27+CD95- naive CD8+ T cells expressing CXCR3 (TNR3+). The TCR sequence derives from a human donor in good health. Some clones in this sample may be carry-over from other donors' samples. The CDR3: CASSQRVDRGVEAFF. The entire variable domain, with the rest obtained from reference TRBV7-8 and TRBJ1-1, is as follows: GAGVSQSPRYKVAKRGQDVALRCDPISGHVSLFWYQQALGQGPEFLTYFQNEAQLDKSGLPSDRFFAERPEGSVSTLKIQRTQQEDSAVYLCASSQRVDRGVEAFFGQGTRLTVV.